This T cell receptor beta chain originates from a study of control samples from healthy donors and cancer patients. Trimming cost V 4 bases and J 6 bases; bases outside gene matches: 7. CDR1 KGHDR and CDR2 SFDVKD come from the germline V gene. CDR3 length equals 15 residues. Assay used: immunoSEQ multiplex PCR; TCRdb lists only in-frame clones, some missing. Among 50,000 or so clones listed, 80% to 90% were seen once. The origin of this receptor is a woman in her forties or fifties with lung cancer. J is TRBJ2-7 and V is TRBV24-1; TRBD1 agrees at 11 bases. The specimen sequenced was PBMCs. CDR3: CATSDPGQGASEQYF. The CDR3 DNA is TGTGCCACCAGTGACCCCGGACAGGGGGCGAGCGAGCAGTACTTC.